These 21 T cell receptor beta chains originate from one sample sequenced in a study of somatic mutations in cytotoxic T cells in rheumatoid arthritis (dated by TCRdb to about 2017). The library came from the immunoSEQ multiplex PCR assay. What TCRdb holds here is the immuneACCESS table cut down to in-frame rearrangements. Part of the clones is not present; checked against another copy, under half of the missing clones reflect an unresolved V gene, and the others are unexplained. The sample table shows roughly 14,000 clones, and about four fifths are seen once. Together, the top ten hold approximately 20% of the sample. The sample was CD8+ T cells sorted from blood. The receptors come from an adult with rheumatoid arthritis.

The rearrangement uses TRBV13 and TRBJ2-7, with 7 nucleotides matching TRBD1. The J segment lost 6 bases and the V segment lost 1 base, leaving 15 bases of the junction unmatched. Germline V gives CDR1 PRHDT, CDR2 FYEKMQ (reference sequence). This CDR3 comprises 17 residues. The CDR3 is CASSLEGVGQGEGEQYF. The CDR3 bases are TGTGCCAGCAGCTTAGAAGGGGTAGGGCAGGGGGAAGGCGAGCAGTACTTC.

V is TRBV7-8 and J is TRBJ2-1, with a tentative D call TRBD2 (5 bases). Deletions cut 0 bases from V and 5 bases from J, with 8 bases between. This CDR3 has 14 residues. Germline CDR1 is SGHVS and CDR2 is FQNEAQ. The CDR3 region is CASSLAGVHNEQFF. The CDR3 DNA reads TGTGCCAGCAGCTTAGCGGGAGTGCACAATGAGCAGTTCTTC.

The chain employs TRBV2 and TRBJ2-3; 8 bases line up with TRBD2. The trim removed 8 bases at V and 2 bases at J, leaving 6 bases unmatched. The CDR3 consists of 14 residues. Germline CDR1 is SNHLY and CDR2 is FYNNEI. The chain's CDR3 is CASSRGGSTDTQYF. CDR3 DNA sequence: TGTGCCAGCTCCCGGGGGGGCTCCACAGATACGCAGTATTTT.

Here the CDR3 DNA reads TGTGCCAGCGGACAGAATGAAAAACTGTTTTTT. This gives the protein CASGQNEKLFF. The chain uses TRBV2 and TRBJ1-4, with a tentative D call TRBD1 (6 bases). V was trimmed by 8 bases and J by 5 bases, leaving 6 bases between them. Germline CDR1 reads SNHLY; CDR2 reads FYNNEI. This CDR3 is built from 11 residues.

The chain employs TRBV14 and TRBJ2-2; 12 bases are shared with TRBD2. The CDR3 length is 17 residues. Germline V gene lookup returns CDR1 SGHDN and CDR2 FVKESK. V trimming: 4 bases; J trimming: 4 bases; junction bases outside the gene matches: 7. DNA of the CDR3: TGTGCCAGCAGCCTCCTAGCGGGAGGGCCAGGCACCGGGGAGCTGTTTTTT. It codes for CASSLLAGGPGTGELFF.

The rearrangement links TRBV7-9 to TRBJ2-7; 10 bases map to TRBD2. V lost 4 bases and J lost 5; bases outside the gene matches: 8. Germline assignment: CDR1 SEHNR and CDR2 FQNEAQ (reference sequence). The CDR3 sequence is 15 residues long. The CDR3 loop is CASSSEAGGPHEQYF. In nucleotides, the CDR3 is TGTGCCAGCAGCTCCGAAGCGGGAGGGCCGCACGAGCAGTACTTC.

The chain links TRBV19 to TRBJ1-1; D gene ambiguous. The V and J ends lost 1 base and 5 bases respectively, with 17 bases between them. The CDR3 is made up of 16 amino acids. Germline CDR1 is LNHDA and CDR2 is SQIVND (reference sequence). The CDR3 is CASSIASYAISTEAFF. CDR3 nucleotides: TGTGCCAGTAGTATAGCATCGTACGCCATCAGTACTGAAGCTTTCTTT. Full variable domain (rest looked up from reference TRBV19 and TRBJ1-1): DGGITQSPKYLFRKEGQNVTLSCEQNLNHDAMYWYRQDPGQGLRLIYYSQIVNDFQKGDIAEGYSVSREKKESFPLTVTSAQKNPTAFYLCASSIASYAISTEAFFGQGTRLTVV.

The chain combines TRBV4-2 with TRBJ2-7; D gene unclear. In germline, CDR1 is LGHNA, CDR2 YNFKEQ. The CDR3 loop spans 15 amino acids. V was trimmed by 0 bases and J by 5 bases, leaving 14 bases between them. CDR3 amino acids: CASSQDFGSYDEQYF. CDR3 nucleotides: TGTGCCAGCAGCCAAGACTTTGGTAGTTATGACGAGCAGTACTTC.

The genes are TRBV5-1 and TRBJ2-5; 9 positions agree with TRBD1. Germline loops: CDR1 SGHRS, CDR2 YFSETQ. This CDR3 has 15 residues. Trimming took 0 bases from V and 5 from J; bases not matched to a gene: 5. Here the CDR3 DNA reads TGCGCCAGCAGCTTGGACAACAGGGGGCGGGAGACCCAGTACTTC. It encodes CASSLDNRGRETQYF.

The chain has TRBV5-5 and TRBJ1-4; perhaps TRBD1 as D (6 bases). Germline CDR1 is SGHKS and CDR2 is YYEKEE (reference sequence). V was trimmed by 0 bases and J by 5 bases, leaving 8 bases between them. The CDR3 is 14 amino acids. The CDR3 sequence is CASSLGGGNEKLFF. The DNA for the CDR3 is TGTGCCAGCAGCTTGGGAGGGGGAAATGAAAAACTGTTTTTT.

This sequence joins TRBV29-1 and TRBJ2-3, with D hard to call. The germline V and J ends were trimmed by 6 bases and 2 bases, with 9 bases remaining between them. Germline loops: CDR1 SQVTM, CDR2 ANQGSEA. CDR3 length: 12 amino acids. This CDR3 reads CSVLPNTDTQYF. The CDR3 nucleotides are TGCAGCGTCCTCCCGAACACAGATACGCAGTATTTT.

V usage is TRBV4-2 and J usage is TRBJ2-7, with a tentative D call TRBD2 (6 bases). Deletions cut 1 base from V and 2 bases from J, with 12 bases between. Germline CDR1 and CDR2: LGHNA and YNFKEQ. The CDR3 runs to 15 residues. The CDR3 coding sequence is TGTGCCAGCAGCCAAGTACTAGCTAGCACCTACGAGCAGTACTTC. This codes for CASSQVLASTYEQYF.

This chain links TRBV19 with TRBJ2-1, with 15 bases that match TRBD2. Germline trimming cut 9 bases from V and 10 bases from J; bases unmatched to any gene: 10. The V gene's germline CDR1 is LNHDA and CDR2 SQIVND (reference sequence). The CDR3 length is 15 residues. Written as DNA, the CDR3 is TGTGCCAGCTTTCCGGGACTAGCGGGAGGTGGGGAGCAGTTCTTC. It yields the protein CASFPGLAGGGEQFF.

The gene calls are TRBV7-9 and TRBJ2-7; 8 bases fit TRBD1. The CDR3 is 14 residues long. Germline CDR1 reads SEHNR; CDR2 reads FQNEAQ (reference sequence). Unmatched junction bases numbered 5, after V lost 2 bases and J lost 5 bases. The CDR3 loop is CASSLSQGANEQYF. The CDR3 nucleotides read TGTGCCAGCAGCTTATCGCAGGGGGCCAACGAGCAGTACTTC.

V gene TRBV27 combines with J gene TRBJ2-1; 10 nucleotides line up with TRBD1. Losses at the gene ends were 6 bases for V and 8 bases for J; bases not matched to a gene: 13. In germline, CDR1 is MNHEY, CDR2 SMNVEV (reference sequence). The CDR3 runs to 16 residues. In DNA, the CDR3 is TGTGCCAGCAGCAGACTCCCGGGACAGGGGACCGATGAGCAGTTCTTC. Translating it yields CASSRLPGQGTDEQFF.

This clone is a singleton in its sample. Other nucleotide sequences from this sample produce the same CDR3. The chain joins TRBV27 to TRBJ2-7; D possibly uses TRBD1 or TRBD2 (5 bases each). The CDR3 loop spans 14 amino acids. V was trimmed by 3 bases and J by 0 bases, leaving 9 bases between them. The germline CDR1 and CDR2 sequences are MNHEY and SMNVEV (reference sequence). CDR3 amino acids: CASSFGGPSYEQYF. The DNA of the CDR3 is TGTGCCAGCAGTTTTGGGGGTCCCTCCTACGAGCAGTACTTC.

This clone showed up just once. V gene TRBV4-1 combines with J gene TRBJ2-5; D is unclear. The CDR3 is 15 residues long. Per the germline V gene, CDR1 is MGHRA and CDR2 is YSYEKL. Trimming removed 5 bases from V and 0 bases from J, with 13 bases in between. Here the CDR3 DNA reads TGCGCCAGCAGCTACCGCTCGGGTCACCAAGAGACCCAGTACTTC. Amino acid sequence: CASSYRSGHQETQYF.

This clone is a singleton in its sample. The V and J genes are TRBV6-5 and TRBJ1-2; D not certain. Germline V gene sequence: CDR1 MNHEY, CDR2 SVGAGI. The germline V and J ends were trimmed by 0 bases and 7 bases, with 15 bases remaining between them. CDR3 length: 15 residues. The CDR3 DNA follows: TGTGCCAGCAGTTACTCGAGGCTTTCTCAGCTTGGCTACACCTTC. Translation: CASSYSRLSQLGYTF.

The chain links TRBV4-1 to TRBJ2-5; D is perhaps TRBD2 (5 bases). TRBJ2-7 matches the DNA end more closely, so the J call is doubtful. Germline lookup yields CDR1 MGHRA and CDR2 YSYEKL. The CDR3 has 17 amino acids. The CDR3 DNA reads as TGCGCCAGCAGCCGGATGCCGAGCCGGGAAAACTCCTACGAGCAGTACTTC. It codes for CASSRMPSRENSYEQYF.

J is TRBJ2-3 and V is TRBV6-4; possibly TRBD2 for D (6 bases). The ends were cut back, 2 bases at V and 6 bases at J, with 9 bases in the middle. Germline V lookup: CDR1 MRHNA, CDR2 SNTAGT. The CDR3 contains 13 residues. The CDR3 sequence is CASSDRESDTQYF. The CDR3 DNA sequence: TGTGCCAGCAGTGACCGGGAGTCCGATACGCAGTATTTT.

J is TRBJ1-4 and V is TRBV28; the match to TRBD1 covers 8 bases. The CDR3 totals 17 residues. The V segment lost 7 bases and the J segment 4 bases; nucleotides outside the gene matches: 14. The germline gives CDR1 MDHEN, CDR2 SYDVKM. The CDR3 DNA reads as TGTGCCAGCAAGTCCGGGCAGGGGGCGTGGTATAATGAAAAACTGTTTTTT. Its translation: CASKSGQGAWYNEKLFF.